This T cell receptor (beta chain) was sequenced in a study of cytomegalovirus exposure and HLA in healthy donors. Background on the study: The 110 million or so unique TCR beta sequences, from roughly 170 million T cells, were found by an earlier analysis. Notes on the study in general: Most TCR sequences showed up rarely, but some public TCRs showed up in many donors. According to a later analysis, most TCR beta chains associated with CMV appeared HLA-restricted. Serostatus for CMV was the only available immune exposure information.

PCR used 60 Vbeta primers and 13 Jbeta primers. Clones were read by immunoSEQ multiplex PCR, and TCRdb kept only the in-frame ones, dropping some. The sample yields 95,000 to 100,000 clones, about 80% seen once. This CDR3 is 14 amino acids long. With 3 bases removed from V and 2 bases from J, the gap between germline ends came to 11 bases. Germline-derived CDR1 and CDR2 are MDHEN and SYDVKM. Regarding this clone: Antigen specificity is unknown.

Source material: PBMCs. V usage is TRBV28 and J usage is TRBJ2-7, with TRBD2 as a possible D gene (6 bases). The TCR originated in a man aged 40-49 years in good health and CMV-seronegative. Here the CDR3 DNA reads TGTGCCAGCAGTTTTGGCGGGGTCACCTACGAGCAGTACTTC. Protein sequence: CASSFGGVTYEQYF.